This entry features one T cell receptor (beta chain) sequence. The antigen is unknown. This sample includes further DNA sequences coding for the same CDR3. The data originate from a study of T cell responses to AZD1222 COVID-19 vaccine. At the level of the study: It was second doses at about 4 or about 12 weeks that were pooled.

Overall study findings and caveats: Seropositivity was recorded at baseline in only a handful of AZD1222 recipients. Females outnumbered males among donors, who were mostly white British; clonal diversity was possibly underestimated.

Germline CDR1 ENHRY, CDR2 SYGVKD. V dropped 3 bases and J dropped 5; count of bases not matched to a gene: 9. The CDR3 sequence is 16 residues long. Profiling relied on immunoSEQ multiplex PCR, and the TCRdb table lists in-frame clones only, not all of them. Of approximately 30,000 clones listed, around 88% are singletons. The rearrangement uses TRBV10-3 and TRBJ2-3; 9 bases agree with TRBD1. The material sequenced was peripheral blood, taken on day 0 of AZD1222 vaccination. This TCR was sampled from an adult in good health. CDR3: CAISETPGQGLDTQYF. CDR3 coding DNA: TGTGCCATCAGTGAAACGCCGGGACAGGGCTTAGATACGCAGTATTTT.